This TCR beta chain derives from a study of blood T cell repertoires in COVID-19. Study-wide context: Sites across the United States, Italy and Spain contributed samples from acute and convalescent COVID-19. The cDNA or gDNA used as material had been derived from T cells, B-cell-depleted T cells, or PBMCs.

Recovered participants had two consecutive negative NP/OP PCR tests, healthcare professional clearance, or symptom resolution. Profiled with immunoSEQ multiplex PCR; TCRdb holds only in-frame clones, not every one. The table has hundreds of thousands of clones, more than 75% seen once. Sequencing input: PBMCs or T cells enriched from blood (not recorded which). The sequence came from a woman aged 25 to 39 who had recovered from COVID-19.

The CDR3 bases are TGTGCCAGCAGCGCGAGCCCTGGACTAGCCACAGATACGCAGTATTTT. As protein: CASSASPGLATDTQYF. This chain joins TRBV9 and TRBJ2-3; 8 positions agree with TRBD2. CDR1 is SGDLS and CDR2 is YYNGEE in the germline V gene. V was clipped by 3 bases and J by 2 bases; unmatched bases: 8. The CDR3 covers 16 residues.